The clone carrying this T cell receptor (beta chain) was counted a few times. What it recognizes is unknown. This sample was taken from a study of blood T cells in healthy people across ages. Total RNA, at least 6 micrograms per sample, came from PBMCs. Study results and caveats: In older individuals, TCR beta diversity per million T cells was lower, falling roughly linearly with age.

A second PCR, run for about 7 to 11 cycles, used a sample-barcoded 5' primer plus a J-beta primer mix. TCRdb re-derived calls from the 5' RACE reads in MiXCR, one entry per CDR3 protein. Counted here are about 1.8 million distinct CDR3 sequences, roughly 52% occurring once; the ten biggest clones make up 2.1%. The material sequenced was blood. This receptor was obtained from a woman aged 40-49 years in good health.

The CDR3 spells CSASLFRPGANVLTF. As DNA, the CDR3 is TGCAGTGCTAGTTTGTTTAGACCTGGGGCCAACGTCCTGACTTTC. This chain connects TRBV20-1 to TRBJ2-6; D gene unclear. The CDR3 runs to 15 residues. V lost 3 bases and J lost 2, with 11 bases in between. Per the germline V gene, CDR1 is DFQATT and CDR2 is SNEGSKA (reference sequence).